Each of the 21 T cell receptor beta chains below was sequenced from the same sample in a study of blood T cell repertoires in COVID-19. The protocol was immunoSEQ multiplex PCR, while the TCRdb copy is restricted to in-frame clones and leaves out a portion. The sample records about 58,000 clones, 90% being singletons. Sequenced material: peripheral blood. These receptors all come from a man in his 60s with active COVID-19.

Only one count was recorded for this clone. The genes are TRBV11-2 and TRBJ2-2; D is perhaps TRBD2 (5 bases). In germline, CDR1 is SGHAT, CDR2 FQNNGV. The V end lost 1 base, the J end lost 0 bases, and 9 bases lay between the germline ends. The CDR3 has 16 amino acids. The CDR3 spells CASSLGRGANTGELFF. CDR3 coding DNA: TGTGCCAGCAGCTTAGGTCGGGGAGCGAACACCGGGGAGCTGTTTTTT. The complete variable domain, with remaining parts taken from reference TRBV11-2 and TRBJ2-2, reads EAGVAQSPRYKIIEKRQSVAFWCNPISGHATLYWYQQILGQGPKLLIQFQNNGVVDDSQLPKDRFSAERLKGVDSTLKIQPAKLEDSAVYLCASSLGRGANTGELFFGEGSRLTVL.

The J gene is TRBJ2-1, the V gene TRBV25-1, with TRBD2 matching over 7 bases. The CDR3 consists of 13 residues. Looked up from germline, CDR1 is MGHDK and CDR2 is SYGVNS. Losses at the gene ends were 3 bases for V and 6 bases for J; bases not matched to a gene: 2. The CDR3 is CASSEGGGNEQFF. Here the CDR3 DNA reads TGTGCCAGCAGTGAGGGCGGGGGCAATGAGCAGTTCTTC.

The rearrangement joins TRBV9 to TRBJ1-5; a weak D match, TRBD1 (5 bases). The CDR3 spans 13 residues. The germline V gene encodes CDR1 SGDLS and CDR2 YYNGEE. Trimming removed 4 bases from V and 5 bases from J, with 10 bases in between. This CDR3 is CASSLEGYQPQHF. CDR3 coding DNA: TGTGCCAGCAGCTTAGAGGGGTATCAGCCCCAGCATTTT.

The chain couples TRBV19 to TRBJ1-1, with D possibly being TRBD1 (5 bases). Trimming pared 5 bases from V and 6 bases from J, leaving 19 bases between. This CDR3 contains 15 residues. From germline, CDR1 is LNHDA and CDR2 SQIVND (reference sequence). In nucleotides, the CDR3 is TGTGCCAGTAGTTACCTAACGGGGGGTGGATCTGAAGCTTTCTTT. Protein product: CASSYLTGGGSEAFF.

The CDR3 DNA reads TGTGCCAGCAGTAAAATGCAGGGGGCCTACAATGAGCAGTTCTTC. As protein: CASSKMQGAYNEQFF. The J gene is TRBJ2-1, the V gene TRBV28, with 7 bases aligning to TRBD1. Per the germline V gene, CDR1 is MDHEN and CDR2 is SYDVKM. This CDR3 has 15 amino acids. Losses at the gene ends were 5 bases for V and 2 bases for J; bases not matched to a gene: 6.

The chain combines TRBV28 with TRBJ1-1; possibly TRBD1 for D (6 bases). Trimming stripped 2 bases from V and 7 bases from J, with 17 bases between. The length of the CDR3 is 15 residues. Germline CDR1 reads MDHEN; CDR2 reads SYDVKM. The CDR3 protein is CASSLGAAGDNEAFF. CDR3 nucleotides: TGTGCCAGCAGTTTAGGGGCGGCAGGGGACAATGAAGCTTTCTTT.

This clone was seen just once. The chain combines TRBV5-6 with TRBJ1-2; a possible D gene is TRBD1 (6 bases). V was clipped by 3 bases and J by 0 bases, with 24 bases between them. CDR1 and CDR2 from the germline V gene are SGHDT and YYEEEE. The CDR3 length is 19 residues. CDR3 coding DNA: TGTGCCAGCAGCTATTACCGGGACAACGAGTACTTCGCTAACTATGGCTACACCTTC. Its translation is CASSYYRDNEYFANYGYTF. The complete variable domain, with remaining parts taken from reference TRBV5-6 and TRBJ1-2, reads DAGVTQSPTHLIKTRGQQVTLRCSPKSGHDTVSWYQQALGQGPQFIFQYYEEEERQRGNFPDRFSGHQFPNYSSELNVNALLLGDSALYLCASSYYRDNEYFANYGYTFGSGTRLTVV.

The chain couples TRBV24-1 to TRBJ2-3, with 8 bases matching TRBD1. V was clipped by 4 bases and J by 4 bases; unmatched bases: 3. The CDR3 has 14 amino acids. Per germline, CDR1 KGHDR and CDR2 SFDVKD. CDR3 sequence reads: CATSDTGGADTQYF. CDR3 bases: TGTGCCACCAGTGACACAGGGGGAGCAGATACGCAGTATTTT.

V gene TRBV20-1 combines with J gene TRBJ2-6; 7 bases agree with TRBD1. V lost 3 bases and J lost 6; bases outside the gene matches: 11. The CDR3 has 16 amino acids. Germline CDR1 is DFQATT and CDR2 is SNEGSKA (reference sequence). CDR3 loop: CSASKGAAFEANVLTF. The CDR3 DNA follows: TGCAGTGCTAGTAAGGGGGCTGCCTTTGAGGCCAACGTCCTGACTTTC.

The chain recombines TRBV7-9 with TRBJ2-7; 8 bases are a match to TRBD1. CDR3 size: 12 residues. The V segment lost 4 bases and the J segment 9 bases; nucleotides outside the gene matches: 5. CDR1 SEHNR and CDR2 FQNEAQ come from the germline V gene (reference sequence). The CDR3 sequence: CASSSGQGGQYF. DNA of the CDR3: TGTGCCAGCAGCTCAGGACAGGGCGGGCAGTACTTC. The full variable domain, with the rest looked up from reference TRBV7-9 and TRBJ2-7, is DTGVSQNPRHKITKRGQNVTFRCDPISEHNRLYWYRQTLGQGPEFLTYFQNEAQLEKSRLLSDRFSAERPKGSFSTLEIQRTEQGDSAMYLCASSSGQGGQYFGPGTRLTVT.

This clone showed up just a few times. CDR3 DNA: TGTGCCAGTTCGGGGTTGAAGCACGAAAAACTGTTTTTT. Translated, it gives CASSGLKHEKLFF. The chain recombines TRBV19 with TRBJ1-4; no clear D gene. The CDR3 is 13 residues long. Germline-derived CDR1 and CDR2 are LNHDA and SQIVND (reference sequence). V lost 8 bases to trimming and J lost 8 bases, with 15 bases between them.

The V call is TRBV5-1, the J call TRBJ1-5, with unresolved D. V dropped 4 bases and J dropped 0 bases, with 11 bases sitting between them. CDR3 length: 15 amino acids. CDR1 is SGHRS, CDR2 YFSETQ, per germline. CDR3 in DNA: TGCGCCAGCAGCCTAGGCGGGAGTAGCAATCAGCCCCAGCATTTT. Its protein is CASSLGGSSNQPQHF.

V is TRBV7-2 and J is TRBJ2-3; 7 positions match TRBD2. In germline, CDR1 is SGHTA, CDR2 FQGNSA. This CDR3 comprises 13 residues. V was pared by 8 bases and J by 3 bases, with 5 bases of the junction left unmatched. CDR3 amino acids: CASGGGLTDTQYF. Here the CDR3 DNA reads TGTGCCAGCGGGGGGGGTCTTACAGATACGCAGTATTTT.

The V and J genes are TRBV7-3 and TRBJ1-1; D gene uncertain. The V end was cut by 5 bases, the J end by 7 bases, with 14 bases between. This CDR3 comprises 13 residues. Germline CDR1 is SGHTA and CDR2 is FQGTGA. In DNA form, the CDR3 reads TGTGCCAGCAGCCCCTTAAGGCAGGTTGAAGCTTTCTTT. It codes for CASSPLRQVEAFF. Full variable domain (rest looked up from reference TRBV7-3 and TRBJ1-1): GAGVSQTPSNKVTEKGKYVELRCDPISGHTALYWYRQSLGQGPEFLIYFQGTGAADDSGLPNDRFFAVRPEGSVSTLKIQRTERGDSAVYLCASSPLRQVEAFFGQGTRLTVV.

The CDR3 region is CSVKGRGQETQYF. In DNA, the CDR3 is TGCAGCGTCAAAGGCAGGGGGCAAGAGACCCAGTACTTC. The chain employs TRBV29-1 and TRBJ2-5; 7 bases map to TRBD1. Unmatched junction bases numbered 6, after V lost 6 bases and J lost 2 bases. The CDR3 is 13 residues long. Germline V lookup: CDR1 SQVTM, CDR2 ANQGSEA.

The chain links TRBV7-6 to TRBJ1-1, with D uncertain. V was shortened by 5 bases and J by 1 base, with 17 bases between the two germline ends. Germline lookup yields CDR1 SGHVS and CDR2 FNYEAQ. The CDR3 is 16 amino acids. CDR3 bases: TGTGCCAGCAGCACCTCCACGGGGATGCAGAACACTGAAGCTTTCTTT. It yields the protein CASSTSTGMQNTEAFF. Full variable domain (rest looked up from reference TRBV7-6 and TRBJ1-1): GAGVSQSPRYKVTKRGQDVALRCDPISGHVSLYWYRQALGQGPEFLTYFNYEAQQDKSGLPNDRFSAERPEGSISTLTIQRTEQRDSAMYRCASSTSTGMQNTEAFFGQGTRLTVV.

The V gene is TRBV18, the J gene TRBJ2-1, with TRBD1 matching over 8 bases. This CDR3 contains 15 residues. The germline CDR1 and CDR2 sequences are KGHSH and LQKENI. With 3 bases clipped from V and 5 bases from J, the junction kept 6 bases outside the gene matches. The CDR3 loop reads CASSPDRGGNNEQFF. CDR3 DNA sequence: TGTGCCAGCTCACCCGACAGGGGTGGGAACAATGAGCAGTTCTTC.

This chain connects TRBV28 to TRBJ2-5; 9 bases line up with TRBD2. This CDR3 is 14 amino acids long. CDR1 is MDHEN and CDR2 is SYDVKM in the germline V gene. The trim removed 5 bases at V and 8 bases at J, leaving 9 bases unmatched. CDR3 DNA sequence: TGTGCCAGCAGTCCTGGTAGCGGGAGAGGAACCCAGTACTTC. This gives the protein CASSPGSGRGTQYF.

This clone was detected a few times. This rearrangement joins TRBV4-2 to TRBJ1-1; possibly TRBD1 for D (5 bases). The CDR3 loop spans 15 amino acids. V was pared by 4 bases and J by 0 bases, with 12 bases between. The germline V gene encodes CDR1 LGHNA and CDR2 YNFKEQ. In DNA form, the CDR3 reads TGTGCCAGCAGCCGAGAGCAGGGTATGAACACTGAAGCTTTCTTT. It yields the protein CASSREQGMNTEAFF.

This chain joins TRBV5-1 and TRBJ2-3; D call uncertain. CDR1 is SGHRS and CDR2 is YFSETQ in the germline V gene. V was cut by 1 base and J by 3 bases, with 6 bases left in between. The CDR3 totals 13 residues. The CDR3 loop reads CASSLYGTDTQYF. CDR3 coding DNA: TGCGCCAGCAGCTTGTACGGTACAGATACGCAGTATTTT.

This rearrangement joins TRBV7-2 to TRBJ2-1, with D possibly TRBD2 on 6 matching bases. CDR1 is SGHTA, CDR2 FQGNSA, per germline. The CDR3 loop spans 15 amino acids. Between the trimmed V and J ends, which lost 3 bases and 10 bases, there was a span of 19 bases. In DNA, the CDR3 is TGTGCCAGCAGCTTCCCCTTTAGCGGCCGAGGGGAGCAGTTCTTC. Protein sequence: CASSFPFSGRGEQFF.